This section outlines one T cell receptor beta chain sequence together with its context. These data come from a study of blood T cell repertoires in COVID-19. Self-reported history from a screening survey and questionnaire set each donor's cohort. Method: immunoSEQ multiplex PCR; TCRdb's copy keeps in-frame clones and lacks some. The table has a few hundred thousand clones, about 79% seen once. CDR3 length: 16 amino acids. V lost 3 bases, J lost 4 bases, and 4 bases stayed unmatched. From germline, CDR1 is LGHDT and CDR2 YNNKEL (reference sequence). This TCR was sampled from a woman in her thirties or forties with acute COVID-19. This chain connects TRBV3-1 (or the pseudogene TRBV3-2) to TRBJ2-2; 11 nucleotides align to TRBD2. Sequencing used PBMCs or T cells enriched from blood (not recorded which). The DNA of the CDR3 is TGTGCCAGCAGCCAGATAGCGGGGGGGACCACCGGGGAGCTGTTTTTT. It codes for CASSQIAGGTTGELFF.